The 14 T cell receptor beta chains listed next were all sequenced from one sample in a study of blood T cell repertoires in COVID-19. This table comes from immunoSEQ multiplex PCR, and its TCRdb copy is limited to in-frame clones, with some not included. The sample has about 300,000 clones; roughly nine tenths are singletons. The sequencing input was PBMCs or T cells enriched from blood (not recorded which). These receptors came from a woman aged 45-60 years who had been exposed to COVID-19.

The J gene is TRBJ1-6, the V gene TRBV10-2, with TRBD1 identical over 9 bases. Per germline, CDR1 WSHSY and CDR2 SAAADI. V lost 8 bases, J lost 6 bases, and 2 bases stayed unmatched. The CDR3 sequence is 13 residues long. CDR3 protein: CASGTGINSPLHF. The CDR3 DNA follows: TGCGCCAGCGGGACAGGGATTAATTCACCCCTCCACTTT.

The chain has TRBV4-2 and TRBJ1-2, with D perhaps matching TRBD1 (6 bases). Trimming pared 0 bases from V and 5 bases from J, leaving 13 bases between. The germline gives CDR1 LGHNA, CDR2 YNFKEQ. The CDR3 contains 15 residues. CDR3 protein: CASSQEMSGEYGYTF. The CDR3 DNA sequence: TGTGCCAGCAGCCAAGAAATGTCAGGGGAATATGGCTACACCTTC.

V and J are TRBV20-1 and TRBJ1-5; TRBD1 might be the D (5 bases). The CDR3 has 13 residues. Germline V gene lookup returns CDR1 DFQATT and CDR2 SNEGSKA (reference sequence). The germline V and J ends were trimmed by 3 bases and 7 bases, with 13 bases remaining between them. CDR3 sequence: CSASSGHGQPQHF. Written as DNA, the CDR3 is TGCAGTGCTAGTTCAGGGCACGGACAGCCCCAGCATTTT.

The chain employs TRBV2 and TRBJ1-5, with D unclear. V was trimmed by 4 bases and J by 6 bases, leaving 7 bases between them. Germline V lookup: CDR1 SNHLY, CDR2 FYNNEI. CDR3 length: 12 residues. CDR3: CASSVGSQPQHF. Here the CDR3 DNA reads TGTGCCAGCAGTGTGGGGAGTCAGCCCCAGCATTTT. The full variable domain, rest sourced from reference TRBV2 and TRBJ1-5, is EPEVTQTPSHQVTQMGQEVILRCVPISNHLYFYWYRQILGQKVEFLVSFYNNEISEKSEIFDDQFSVERPDGSNFTLKIRSTKLEDSAMYFCASSVGSQPQHFGDGTRLSIL.

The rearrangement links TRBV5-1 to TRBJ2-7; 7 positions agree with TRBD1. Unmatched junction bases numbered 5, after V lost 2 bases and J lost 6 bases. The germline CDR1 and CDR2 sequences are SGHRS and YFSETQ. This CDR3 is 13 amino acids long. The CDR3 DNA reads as TGCGCCAGCAGCTTTGAGACAGGGAGCGAGCAGTACTTC. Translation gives CASSFETGSEQYF.

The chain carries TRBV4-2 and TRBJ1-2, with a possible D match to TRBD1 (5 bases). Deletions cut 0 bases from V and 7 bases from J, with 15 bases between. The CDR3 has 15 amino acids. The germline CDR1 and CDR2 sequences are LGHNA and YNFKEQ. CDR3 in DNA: TGTGCCAGCAGCCAAGATAATCTCGCCAGGGCTGGCTACACCTTC. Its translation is CASSQDNLARAGYTF.

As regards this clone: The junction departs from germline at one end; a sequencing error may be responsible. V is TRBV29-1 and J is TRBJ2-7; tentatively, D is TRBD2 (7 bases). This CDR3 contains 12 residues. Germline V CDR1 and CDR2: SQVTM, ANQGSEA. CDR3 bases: TGCAGCGACGGGGGGCCCTCCTACAAGCAGTACTTC. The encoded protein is CSDGGPSYKQYF.

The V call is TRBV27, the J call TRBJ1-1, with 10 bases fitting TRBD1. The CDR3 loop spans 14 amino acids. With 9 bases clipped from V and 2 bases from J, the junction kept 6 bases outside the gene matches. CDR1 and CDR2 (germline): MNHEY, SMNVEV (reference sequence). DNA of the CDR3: TGTGCCAGGGTCGGACAGGGGGTTAACACTGAAGCTTTCTTT. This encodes CARVGQGVNTEAFF.

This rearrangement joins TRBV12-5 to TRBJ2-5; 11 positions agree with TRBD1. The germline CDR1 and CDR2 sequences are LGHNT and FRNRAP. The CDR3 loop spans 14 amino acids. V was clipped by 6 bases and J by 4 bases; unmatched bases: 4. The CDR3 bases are TGTGCTAGTGGACGGGGACAGGGGGTAGAGACCCAGTACTTC. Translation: CASGRGQGVETQYF.

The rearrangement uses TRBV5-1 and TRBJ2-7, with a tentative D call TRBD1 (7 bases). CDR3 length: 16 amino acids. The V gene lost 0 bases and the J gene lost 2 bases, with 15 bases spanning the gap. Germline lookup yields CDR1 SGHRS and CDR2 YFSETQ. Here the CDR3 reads CASSLGTGGEPYEQYF. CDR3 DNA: TGCGCCAGCAGCTTGGGGACAGGAGGGGAACCCTACGAGCAGTACTTC. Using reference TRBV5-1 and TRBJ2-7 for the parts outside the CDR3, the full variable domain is KAGVTQTPRYLIKTRGQQVTLSCSPISGHRSVSWYQQTPGQGLQFLFEYFSETQRNKGNFPGRFSGRQFSNSRSEMNVSTLELGDSALYLCASSLGTGGEPYEQYFGPGTRLTVT.

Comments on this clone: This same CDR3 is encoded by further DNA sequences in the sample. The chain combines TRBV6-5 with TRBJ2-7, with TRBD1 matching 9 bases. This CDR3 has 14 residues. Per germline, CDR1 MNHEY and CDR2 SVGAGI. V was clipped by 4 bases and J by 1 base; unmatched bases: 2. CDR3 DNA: TGTGCCAGCAGTTCCGGGACAGGGTCCTACGAGCAGTACTTC. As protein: CASSSGTGSYEQYF.

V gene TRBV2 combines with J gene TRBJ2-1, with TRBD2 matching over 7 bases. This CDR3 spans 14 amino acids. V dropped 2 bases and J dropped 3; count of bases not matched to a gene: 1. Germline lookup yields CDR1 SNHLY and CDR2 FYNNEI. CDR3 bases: TGTGCCAGCAGTGAAATAGCGGGCTACAATGAGCAGTTCTTC. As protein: CASSEIAGYNEQFF.

This CDR3 reads CASSISMSGNTIYF. As DNA, the CDR3 is TGTGCCAGTAGTATATCCATGTCTGGAAACACCATATATTTT. The gene calls are TRBV19 and TRBJ1-3; D ambiguous. The CDR3 consists of 14 residues. V was trimmed by 2 bases and J by 1 base, leaving 6 bases between them. Germline CDR1 and CDR2: LNHDA and SQIVND (reference sequence).

CDR3 sequence: CASSPRQGPTEAFF. CDR3 sequence (DNA): TGTGCCAGCAGCCCCCGGCAGGGCCCCACTGAAGCTTTCTTT. V usage is TRBV7-2 and J usage is TRBJ1-1; D is perhaps TRBD1 (5 bases). V dropped 5 bases and J dropped 4 bases, with 14 bases sitting between them. There are 14 residues in the CDR3. Germline assignment: CDR1 SGHTA and CDR2 FQGNSA.